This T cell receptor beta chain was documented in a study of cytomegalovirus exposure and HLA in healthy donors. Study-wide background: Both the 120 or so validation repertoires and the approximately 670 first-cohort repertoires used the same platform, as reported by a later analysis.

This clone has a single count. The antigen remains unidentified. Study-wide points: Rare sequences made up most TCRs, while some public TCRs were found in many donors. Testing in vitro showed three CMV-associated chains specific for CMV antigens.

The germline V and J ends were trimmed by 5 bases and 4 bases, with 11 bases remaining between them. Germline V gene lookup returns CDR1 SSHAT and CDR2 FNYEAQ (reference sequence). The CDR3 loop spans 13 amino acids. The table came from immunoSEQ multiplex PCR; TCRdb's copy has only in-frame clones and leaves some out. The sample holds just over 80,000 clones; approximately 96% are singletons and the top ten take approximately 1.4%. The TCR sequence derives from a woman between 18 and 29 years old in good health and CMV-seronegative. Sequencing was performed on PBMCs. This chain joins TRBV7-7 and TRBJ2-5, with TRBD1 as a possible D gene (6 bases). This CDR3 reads CASSPIRGETQYF. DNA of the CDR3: TGTGCCAGCAGCCCAATCAGGGGAGAGACCCAGTACTTC.